The entry below describes one T cell receptor (beta chain). In building TCR beta libraries, iRepertoire HTBI primers were used together with Arm-PCR of CDR3 regions. TCRdb reanalysed the multiplex PCR reads using MiXCR and keeps one entry per CDR3 protein. The sample holds around 480,000 distinct CDR3 sequences, 15% to 20% seen once. The data were obtained in a study of regulatory T cells in long-lasting Graves disease. Time point defined: newly diagnosed GD, antithyroid drugs for less than 3 months. Generation of the TCR library employed RNA extracted from PBMCs. CDR1 and CDR2 (germline): SGHVS, FNYEAQ. This CDR3 spans 16 amino acids. V shed 3 bases and J 4 bases; nucleotides not matched to a gene: 4. This same sample was also taken into another study, of T cells in Graves' hyperthyroidism and ophthalmopathy.

This rearrangement joins TRBV7-6 to TRBJ2-2; 11 nucleotides align to TRBD2. This clonotype originated in a man aged 40-50 years with Graves disease. The sample here was peripheral blood mononuclear cells (PBMCs), taken at new diagnosis, from a patient treated with antithyroid drugs. The CDR3 loop reads CASSLGTSGTTGELFF. CDR3 DNA sequence: TGTGCCAGCAGCTTGGGGACTAGCGGAACCACCGGGGAGCTGTTTTTT.